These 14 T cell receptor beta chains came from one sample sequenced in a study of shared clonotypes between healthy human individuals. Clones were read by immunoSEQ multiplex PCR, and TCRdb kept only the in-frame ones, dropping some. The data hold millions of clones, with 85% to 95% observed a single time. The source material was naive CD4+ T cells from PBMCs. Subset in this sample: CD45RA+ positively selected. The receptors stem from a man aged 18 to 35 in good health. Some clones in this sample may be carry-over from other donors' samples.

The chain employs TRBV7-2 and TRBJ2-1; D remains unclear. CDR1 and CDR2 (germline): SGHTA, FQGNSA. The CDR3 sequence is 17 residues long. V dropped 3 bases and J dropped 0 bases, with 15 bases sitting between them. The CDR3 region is CASSFLDLFSSYNEQFF. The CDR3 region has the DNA TGTGCCAGCAGCTTCTTGGACCTCTTCAGCTCCTACAATGAGCAGTTCTTC.

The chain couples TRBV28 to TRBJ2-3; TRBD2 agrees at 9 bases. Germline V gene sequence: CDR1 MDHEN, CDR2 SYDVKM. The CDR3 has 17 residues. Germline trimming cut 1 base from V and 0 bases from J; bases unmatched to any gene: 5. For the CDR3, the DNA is TGTGCCAGCAGTTTATTTTCTAGCGGGACAAGCACAGATACGCAGTATTTT. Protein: CASSLFSSGTSTDTQYF.

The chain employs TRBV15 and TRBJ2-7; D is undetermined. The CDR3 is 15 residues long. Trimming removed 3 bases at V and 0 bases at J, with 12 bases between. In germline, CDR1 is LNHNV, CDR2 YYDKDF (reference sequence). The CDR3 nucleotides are TGTGCCACCAGCAGGGGTCGGGTGAGCTCCTACGAGCAGTACTTC. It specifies CATSRGRVSSYEQYF.

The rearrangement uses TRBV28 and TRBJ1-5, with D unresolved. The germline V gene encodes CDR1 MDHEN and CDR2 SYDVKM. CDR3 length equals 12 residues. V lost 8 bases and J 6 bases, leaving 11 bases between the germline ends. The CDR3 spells CASGRVGQPQHF. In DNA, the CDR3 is TGTGCCAGCGGGAGGGTTGGTCAGCCCCAGCATTTT.

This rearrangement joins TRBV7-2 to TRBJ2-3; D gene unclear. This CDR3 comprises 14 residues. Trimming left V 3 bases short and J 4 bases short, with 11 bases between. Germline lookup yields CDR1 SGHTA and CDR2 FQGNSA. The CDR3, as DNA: TGTGCCAGCAGCTTGCCCTCTTTTTCAGATACGCAGTATTTT. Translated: CASSLPSFSDTQYF.

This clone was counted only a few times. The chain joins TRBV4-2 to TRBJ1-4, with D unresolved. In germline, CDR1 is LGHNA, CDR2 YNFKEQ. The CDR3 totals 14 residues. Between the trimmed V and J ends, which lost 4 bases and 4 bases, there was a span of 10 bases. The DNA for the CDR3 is TGTGCCAGCAGCCTGCAGTCTCTTAATGAAAAACTGTTTTTT. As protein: CASSLQSLNEKLFF.

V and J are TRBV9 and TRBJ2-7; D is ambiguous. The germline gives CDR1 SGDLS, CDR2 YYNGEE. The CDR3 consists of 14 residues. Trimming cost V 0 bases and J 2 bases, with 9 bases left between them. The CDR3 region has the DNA TGTGCCAGCAGCGTAGCTCAGGTTACCTACGAGCAGTACTTC. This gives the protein CASSVAQVTYEQYF.

CDR3 sequence reads: CASSSLAGRSSYNEQFF. Here the CDR3 DNA reads TGTGCCAGCAGCTCGTTAGCCGGGCGGAGCTCCTACAATGAGCAGTTCTTC. V usage is TRBV7-6 and J usage is TRBJ2-1; no clear D gene. This CDR3 region has 17 residues. Per germline, CDR1 SGHVS and CDR2 FNYEAQ. Between the trimmed V and J ends, which lost 4 bases and 0 bases, there was a span of 16 bases.

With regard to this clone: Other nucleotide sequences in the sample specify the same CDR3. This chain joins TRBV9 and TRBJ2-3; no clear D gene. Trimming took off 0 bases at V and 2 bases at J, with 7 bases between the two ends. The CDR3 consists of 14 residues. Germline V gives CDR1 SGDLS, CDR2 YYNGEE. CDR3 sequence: CASSVVSYTDTQYF. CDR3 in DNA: TGTGCCAGCAGCGTAGTCAGCTACACAGATACGCAGTATTTT.

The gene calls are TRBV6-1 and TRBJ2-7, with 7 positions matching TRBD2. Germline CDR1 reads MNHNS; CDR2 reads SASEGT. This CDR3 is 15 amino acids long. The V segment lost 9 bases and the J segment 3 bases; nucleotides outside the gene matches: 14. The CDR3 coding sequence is TGTGCCAGTACCCGGACTAGATCTACCGACTACGAGCAGTACTTC. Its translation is CASTRTRSTDYEQYF.

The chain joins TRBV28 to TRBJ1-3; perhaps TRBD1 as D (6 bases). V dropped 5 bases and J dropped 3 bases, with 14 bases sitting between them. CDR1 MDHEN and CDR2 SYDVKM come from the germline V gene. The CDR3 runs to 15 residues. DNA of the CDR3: TGTGCCAGCAGTGTCCTTCCAGGGGTTGGAAACACCATATATTTT. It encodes CASSVLPGVGNTIYF. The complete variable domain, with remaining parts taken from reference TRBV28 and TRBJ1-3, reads DVKVTQSSRYLVKRTGEKVFLECVQDMDHENMFWYRQDPGLGLRLIYFSYDVKMKEKGDIPEGYSVSREKKERFSLILESASTNQTSMYLCASSVLPGVGNTIYFGEGSWLTVV.

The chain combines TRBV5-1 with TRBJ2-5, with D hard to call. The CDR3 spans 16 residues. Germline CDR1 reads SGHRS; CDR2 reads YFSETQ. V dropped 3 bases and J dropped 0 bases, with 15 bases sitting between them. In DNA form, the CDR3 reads TGCGCCAGCAGCTCCGGTCTGCCGCCAGACCAAGAGACCCAGTACTTC. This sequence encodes CASSSGLPPDQETQYF.

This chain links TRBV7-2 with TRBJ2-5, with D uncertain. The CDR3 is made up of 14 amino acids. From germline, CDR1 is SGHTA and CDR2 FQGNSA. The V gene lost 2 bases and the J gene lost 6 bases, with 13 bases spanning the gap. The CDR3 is CASSLSRFSQTQYF. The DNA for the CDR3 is TGTGCCAGCAGCTTAAGCAGATTTAGCCAGACCCAGTACTTC.

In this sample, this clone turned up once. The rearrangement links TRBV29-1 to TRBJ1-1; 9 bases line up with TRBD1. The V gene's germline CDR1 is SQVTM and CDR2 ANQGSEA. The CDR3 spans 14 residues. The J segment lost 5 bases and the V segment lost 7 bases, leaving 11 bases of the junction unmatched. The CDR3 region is CSADLGTGLTEAFF. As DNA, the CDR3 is TGCAGCGCCGACCTTGGGACAGGGTTAACTGAAGCTTTCTTT.